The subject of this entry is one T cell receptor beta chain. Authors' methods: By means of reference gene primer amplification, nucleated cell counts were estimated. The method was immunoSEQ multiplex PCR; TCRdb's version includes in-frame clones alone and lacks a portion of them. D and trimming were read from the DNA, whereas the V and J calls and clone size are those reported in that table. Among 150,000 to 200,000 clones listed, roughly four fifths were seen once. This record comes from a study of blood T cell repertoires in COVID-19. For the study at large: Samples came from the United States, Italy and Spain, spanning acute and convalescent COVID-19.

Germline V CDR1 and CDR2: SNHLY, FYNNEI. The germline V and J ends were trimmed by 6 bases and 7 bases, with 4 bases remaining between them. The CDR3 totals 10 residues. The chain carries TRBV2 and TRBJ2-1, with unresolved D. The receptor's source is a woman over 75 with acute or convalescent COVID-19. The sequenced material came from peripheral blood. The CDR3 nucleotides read TGTGCCAGCAGCGTAAATGAGCAGTTCTTC. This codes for CASSVNEQFF. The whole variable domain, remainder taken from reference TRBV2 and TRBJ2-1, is EPEVTQTPSHQVTQMGQEVILRCVPISNHLYFYWYRQILGQKVEFLVSFYNNEISEKSEIFDDQFSVERPDGSNFTLKIRSTKLEDSAMYFCASSVNEQFFGPGTRLTVL.